The clone carrying this TCR beta chain was detected once. Per germline, CDR1 LGHDT and CDR2 YNNKEL (reference sequence). Trimming cost V 7 bases and J 9 bases; bases outside gene matches: 10. This CDR3 contains 15 residues. Under the authors' procedure: By means of reference gene primer amplification, nucleated cell counts were estimated. The assay was immunoSEQ multiplex PCR, and TCRdb's table has in-frame clones only and misses some. The DNA was the basis for D and trimming; V, J and clone size are from that table. This table has tens of thousands of clones, about 85% appearing once. The data originate from a study of blood T cell repertoires in COVID-19. Across the study: Researchers got acute and convalescent COVID-19 samples from the United States, Italy and Spain. The analysed material was cDNA or gDNA that came from T cells, B-cell-depleted T cells, or PBMCs.

Sample: peripheral blood. The chain recombines TRBV3-1 (or the pseudogene TRBV3-2) with TRBJ1-6; 9 bases align to TRBD1. This receptor was taken from a man of 80 years or more with acute or convalescent COVID-19. CDR3 DNA sequence: TGTGCCAGCACCCCAACCGGGACAGGGATTTCACCCCTCCACTTT. Amino acid sequence: CASTPTGTGISPLHF.